This T cell receptor (beta chain) was obtained from a study of patients and donors after allogeneic stem cell transplantation. V was pared by 4 bases and J by 10 bases, with 14 bases between. Per the germline V gene, CDR1 is MNHEY and CDR2 is SVGAGI. There are 12 residues in the CDR3. TCRdb ran MiXCR on the RT-PCR reads and lists one entry per CDR3 protein. The profile shows tens of thousands of distinct CDR3 sequences, more than 10% of them singletons. The chain couples TRBV6-5 to TRBJ2-7; D uncertain. Sequencing was done on a sample of blood, either unsorted or a sorted T cell fraction (not recorded which). The sequence came from a human donor who was either an allogeneic HSCT recipient or a stem cell or donor lymphocyte infusion donor (not recorded which). It is not recorded whose cells these are; they may come from a transplant donor. CDR3 bases: TGTGCCAGCAGTTCGGTTGGGGTCCCCCAGTACTTC. Protein sequence: CASSSVGVPQYF.